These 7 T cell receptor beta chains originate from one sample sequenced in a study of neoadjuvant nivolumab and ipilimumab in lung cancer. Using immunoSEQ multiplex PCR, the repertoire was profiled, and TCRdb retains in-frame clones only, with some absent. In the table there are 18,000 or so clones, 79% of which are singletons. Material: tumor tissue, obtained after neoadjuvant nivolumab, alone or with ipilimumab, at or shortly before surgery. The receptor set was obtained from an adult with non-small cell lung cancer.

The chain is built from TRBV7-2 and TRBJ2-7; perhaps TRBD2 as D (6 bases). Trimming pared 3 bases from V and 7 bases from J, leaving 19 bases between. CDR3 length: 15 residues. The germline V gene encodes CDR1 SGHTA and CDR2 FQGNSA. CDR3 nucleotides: TGTGCCAGCAGCTTCGACTCCGGAGGGATAAGGGAGCAGTACTTC. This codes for CASSFDSGGIREQYF.

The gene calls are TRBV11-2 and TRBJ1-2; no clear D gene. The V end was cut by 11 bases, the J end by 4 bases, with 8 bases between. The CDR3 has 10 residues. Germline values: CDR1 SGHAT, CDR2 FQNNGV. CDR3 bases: TGTGCCTCCCGGGGCTATGGCTACACCTTC. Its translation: CASRGYGYTF.

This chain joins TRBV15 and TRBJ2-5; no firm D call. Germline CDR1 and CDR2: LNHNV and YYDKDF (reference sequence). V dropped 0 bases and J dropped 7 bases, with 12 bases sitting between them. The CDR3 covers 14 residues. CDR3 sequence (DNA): TGTGCCACCAGCAGAGATACCCCAGCCGGGACCCAGTACTTC. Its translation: CATSRDTPAGTQYF. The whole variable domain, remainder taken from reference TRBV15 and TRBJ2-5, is DAMVIQNPRYQVTQFGKPVTLSCSQTLNHNVMYWYQQKSSQAPKLLFHYYDKDFNNEADTPDNFQSRRPNTSFCFLDIRSPGLGDTAMYLCATSRDTPAGTQYFGPGTRLLVL.

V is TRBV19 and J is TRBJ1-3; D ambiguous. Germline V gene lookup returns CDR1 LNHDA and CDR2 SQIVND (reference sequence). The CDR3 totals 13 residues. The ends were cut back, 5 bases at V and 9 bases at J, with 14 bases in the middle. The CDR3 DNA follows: TGTGCCAGTAGTCCAACCTCGAGTGGCACCATATATTTT. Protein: CASSPTSSGTIYF.

The CDR3 reads CASSFPSDGRGSSNTEAFF. CDR3 in DNA: TGTGCCAGCAGCTTTCCATCGGACGGCAGGGGGAGTAGCAACACTGAAGCTTTCTTT. The chain carries TRBV7-2 and TRBJ1-1, with 7 bases fitting TRBD1. Germline CDR1 reads SGHTA; CDR2 reads FQGNSA. The V and J ends lost 3 bases and 2 bases, in that order; junction bases with no gene match: 18. The CDR3 covers 19 residues.

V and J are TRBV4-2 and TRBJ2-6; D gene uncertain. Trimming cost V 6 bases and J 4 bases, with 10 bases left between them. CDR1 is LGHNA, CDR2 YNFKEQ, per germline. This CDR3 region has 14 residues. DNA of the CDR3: TGTGCCAGCAGTGTTGGGGAAGGGGCCAACGTCCTGACTTTC. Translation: CASSVGEGANVLTF.

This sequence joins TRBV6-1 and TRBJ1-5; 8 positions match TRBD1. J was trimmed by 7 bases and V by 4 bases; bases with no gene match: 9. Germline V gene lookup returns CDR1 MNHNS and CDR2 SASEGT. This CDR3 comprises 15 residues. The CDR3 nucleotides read TGTGCCAGCAGTGGGACAGGGCGAACAGAACAGCCCCAGCATTTT. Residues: CASSGTGRTEQPQHF.